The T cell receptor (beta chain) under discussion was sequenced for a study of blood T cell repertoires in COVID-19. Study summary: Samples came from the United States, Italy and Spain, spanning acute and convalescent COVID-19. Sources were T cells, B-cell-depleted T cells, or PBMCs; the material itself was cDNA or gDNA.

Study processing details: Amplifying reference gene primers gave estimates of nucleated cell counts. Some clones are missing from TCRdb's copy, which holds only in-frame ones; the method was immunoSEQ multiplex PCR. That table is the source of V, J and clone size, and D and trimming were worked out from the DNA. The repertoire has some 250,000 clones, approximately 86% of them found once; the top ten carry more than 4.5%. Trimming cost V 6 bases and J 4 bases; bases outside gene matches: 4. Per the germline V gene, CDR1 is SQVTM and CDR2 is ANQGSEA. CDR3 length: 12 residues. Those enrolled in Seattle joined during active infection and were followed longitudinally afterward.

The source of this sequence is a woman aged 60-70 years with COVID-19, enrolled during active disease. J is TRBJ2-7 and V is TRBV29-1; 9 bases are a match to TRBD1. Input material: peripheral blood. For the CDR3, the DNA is TGCAGCGTCGGGACAGGGAGATACGAGCAGTACTTC. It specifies CSVGTGRYEQYF.